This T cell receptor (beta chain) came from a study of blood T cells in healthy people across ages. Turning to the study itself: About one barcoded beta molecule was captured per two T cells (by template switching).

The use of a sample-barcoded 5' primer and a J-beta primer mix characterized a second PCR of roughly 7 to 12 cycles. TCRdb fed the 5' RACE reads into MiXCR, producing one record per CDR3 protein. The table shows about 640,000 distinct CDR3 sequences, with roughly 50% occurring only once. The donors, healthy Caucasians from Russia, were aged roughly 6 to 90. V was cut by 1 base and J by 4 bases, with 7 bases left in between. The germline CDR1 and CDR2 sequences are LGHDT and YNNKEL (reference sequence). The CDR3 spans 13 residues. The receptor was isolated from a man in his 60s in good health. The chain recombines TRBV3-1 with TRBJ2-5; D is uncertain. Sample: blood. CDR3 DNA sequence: TGTGCCAGCAGCCAAGCAGATCTAGAGACCCAGTACTTC. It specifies CASSQADLETQYF.